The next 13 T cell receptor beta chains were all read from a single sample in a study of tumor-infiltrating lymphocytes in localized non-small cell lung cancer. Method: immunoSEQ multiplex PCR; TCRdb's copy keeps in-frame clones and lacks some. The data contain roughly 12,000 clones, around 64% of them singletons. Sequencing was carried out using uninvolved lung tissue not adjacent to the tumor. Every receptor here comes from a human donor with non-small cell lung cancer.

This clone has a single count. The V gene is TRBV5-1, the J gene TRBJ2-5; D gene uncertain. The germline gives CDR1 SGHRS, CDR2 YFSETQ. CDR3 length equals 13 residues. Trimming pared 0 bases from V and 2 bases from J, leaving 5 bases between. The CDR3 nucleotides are TGCGCCAGCAGCTTGGGCAGACAAGAGACCCAGTACTTC. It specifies CASSLGRQETQYF.

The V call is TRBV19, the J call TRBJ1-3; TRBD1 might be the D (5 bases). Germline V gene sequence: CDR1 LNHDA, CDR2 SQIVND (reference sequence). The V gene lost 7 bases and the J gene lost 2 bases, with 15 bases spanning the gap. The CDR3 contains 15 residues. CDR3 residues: CASIFPGQAGNTIYF. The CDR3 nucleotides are TGTGCCAGTATTTTCCCCGGACAAGCTGGAAACACCATATATTTT.

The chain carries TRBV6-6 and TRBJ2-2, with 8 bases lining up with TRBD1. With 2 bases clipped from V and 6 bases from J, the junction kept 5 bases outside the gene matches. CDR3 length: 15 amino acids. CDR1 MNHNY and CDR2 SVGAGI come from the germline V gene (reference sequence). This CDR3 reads CASSYRTGLSGELFF. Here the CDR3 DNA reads TGTGCCAGCAGTTACCGGACAGGGCTTTCCGGGGAGCTGTTTTTT.

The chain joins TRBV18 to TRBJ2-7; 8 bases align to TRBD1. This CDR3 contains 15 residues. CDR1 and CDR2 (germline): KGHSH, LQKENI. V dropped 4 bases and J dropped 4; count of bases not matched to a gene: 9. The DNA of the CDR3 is TGTGCCAGCTCACTTGGCACAGGGGGAGTATACGAGCAGTACTTC. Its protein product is CASSLGTGGVYEQYF.

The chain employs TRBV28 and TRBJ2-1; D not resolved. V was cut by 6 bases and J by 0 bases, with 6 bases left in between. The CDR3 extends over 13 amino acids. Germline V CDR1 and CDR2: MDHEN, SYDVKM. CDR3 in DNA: TGTGCCAGCAGGGCTAGCTCCTACAATGAGCAGTTCTTC. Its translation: CASRASSYNEQFF.

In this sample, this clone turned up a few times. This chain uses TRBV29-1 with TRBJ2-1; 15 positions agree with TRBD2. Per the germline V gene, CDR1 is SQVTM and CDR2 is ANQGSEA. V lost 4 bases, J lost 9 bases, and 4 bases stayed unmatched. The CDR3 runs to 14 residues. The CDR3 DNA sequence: TGCAGCGTTGGGACTAGCGGGGGGGCCTTTGAGCAGTTCTTC. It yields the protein CSVGTSGGAFEQFF.

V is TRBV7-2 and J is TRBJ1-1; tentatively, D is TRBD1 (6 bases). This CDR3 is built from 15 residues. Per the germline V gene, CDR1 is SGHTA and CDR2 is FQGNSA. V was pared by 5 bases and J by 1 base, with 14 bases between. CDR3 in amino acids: CASSPRQDGNTEAFF. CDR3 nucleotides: TGTGCCAGCAGCCCTCGACAGGACGGGAACACTGAAGCTTTCTTT.

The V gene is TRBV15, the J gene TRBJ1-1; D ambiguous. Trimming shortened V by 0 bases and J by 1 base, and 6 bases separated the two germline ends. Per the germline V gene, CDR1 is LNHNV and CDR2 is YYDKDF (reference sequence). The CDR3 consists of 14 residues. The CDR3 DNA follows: TGTGCCACCAGCAGAGATCTGGGGAACACTGAAGCTTTCTTT. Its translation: CATSRDLGNTEAFF.

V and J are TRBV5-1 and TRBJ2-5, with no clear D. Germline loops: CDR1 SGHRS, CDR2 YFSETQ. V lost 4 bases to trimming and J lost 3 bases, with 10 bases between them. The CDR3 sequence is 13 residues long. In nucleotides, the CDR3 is TGCGCCAGCAGCCCGAGGACGGAAGAGACCCAGTACTTC. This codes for CASSPRTEETQYF.

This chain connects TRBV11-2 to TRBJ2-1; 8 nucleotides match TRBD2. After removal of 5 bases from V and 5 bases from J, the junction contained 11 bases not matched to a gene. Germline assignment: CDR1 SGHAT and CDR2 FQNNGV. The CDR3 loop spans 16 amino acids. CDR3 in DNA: TGTGCCAGCAGCGAGCGTTGGACTAGCCTTAACAATGAGCAGTTCTTC. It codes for CASSERWTSLNNEQFF.

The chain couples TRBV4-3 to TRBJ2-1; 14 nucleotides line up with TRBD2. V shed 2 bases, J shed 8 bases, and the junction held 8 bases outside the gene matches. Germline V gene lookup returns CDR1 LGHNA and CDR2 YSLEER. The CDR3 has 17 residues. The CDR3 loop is CASSQPPGTSGSDEQFF. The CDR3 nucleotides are TGCGCCAGCAGCCAACCCCCCGGGACTAGCGGGAGCGATGAGCAGTTCTTC.

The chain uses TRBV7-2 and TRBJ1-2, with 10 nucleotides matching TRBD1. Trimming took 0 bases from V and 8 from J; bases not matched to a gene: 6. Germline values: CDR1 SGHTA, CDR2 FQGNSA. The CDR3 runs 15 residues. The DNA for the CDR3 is TGTGCCAGCAGCTTAGCGGACAGGGGGGTCGGAGGCTACACCTTC. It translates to CASSLADRGVGGYTF.

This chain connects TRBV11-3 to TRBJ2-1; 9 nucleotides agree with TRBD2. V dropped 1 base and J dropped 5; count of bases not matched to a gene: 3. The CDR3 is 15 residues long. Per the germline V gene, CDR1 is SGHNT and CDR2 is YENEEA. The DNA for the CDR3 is TGTGCCAGCAGCTTAGGCGGGGGGGCCAACAATGAGCAGTTCTTC. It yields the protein CASSLGGGANNEQFF. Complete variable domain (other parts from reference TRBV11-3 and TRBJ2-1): EAGVVQSPRYKIIEKKQPVAFWCNPISGHNTLYWYLQNLGQGPELLIRYENEEAVDDSQLPKDRFSAERLKGVDSTLKIQPAELGDSAVYLCASSLGGGANNEQFFGPGTRLTVL.